The table lists the clone carrying this T cell receptor beta chain with a few counts. The antigen remains unidentified. Unique molecular identifiers were attached to individual cDNA molecules. In TCRdb, the 5' RACE reads were re-called with MiXCR into one record per CDR3 protein. The sample holds tens of thousands of distinct CDR3 sequences, approximately 9.7% seen once. This entry comes from a study of early T cells in non-severe SARS-CoV-2 infection. Study-level background: Whole-blood bulk RNA, unsorted, was sequenced, and chains were unpaired. General study points: Lookups in VDJdb leaned toward anti-spike CD8 responses and missed private and CD4 specificities.

The CDR3 is 15 amino acids. Germline values: CDR1 SGHRS, CDR2 YFSETQ. Between the trimmed V and J ends, which lost 0 bases and 0 bases, there was a span of 6 bases. The sample consisted of whole blood. This sequence joins TRBV5-1 and TRBJ1-4; no clear D gene. The clonotype originates from an adult who was a healthcare worker with PCR-confirmed SARS-CoV-2 infection or an uninfected control (not recorded which). DNA of the CDR3: TGCGCCAGCAGCTTGGTCCGTGCAACTAATGAAAAACTGTTTTTT. It codes for CASSLVRATNEKLFF.